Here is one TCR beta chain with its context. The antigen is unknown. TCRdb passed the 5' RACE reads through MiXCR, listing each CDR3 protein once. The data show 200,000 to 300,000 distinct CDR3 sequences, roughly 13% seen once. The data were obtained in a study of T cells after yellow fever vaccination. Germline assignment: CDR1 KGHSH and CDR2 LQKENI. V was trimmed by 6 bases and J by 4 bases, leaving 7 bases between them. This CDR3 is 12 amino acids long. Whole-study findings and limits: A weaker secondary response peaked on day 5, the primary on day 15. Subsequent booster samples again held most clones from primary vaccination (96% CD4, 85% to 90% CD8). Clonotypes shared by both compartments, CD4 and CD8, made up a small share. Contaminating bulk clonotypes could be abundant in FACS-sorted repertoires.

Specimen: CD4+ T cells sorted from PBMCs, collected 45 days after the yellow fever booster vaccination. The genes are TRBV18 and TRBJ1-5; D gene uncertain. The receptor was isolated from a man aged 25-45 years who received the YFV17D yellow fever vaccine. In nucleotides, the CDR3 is TGTGCCAGCTCGACATTAAATCAGCCCCAGCATTTT. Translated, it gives CASSTLNQPQHF.